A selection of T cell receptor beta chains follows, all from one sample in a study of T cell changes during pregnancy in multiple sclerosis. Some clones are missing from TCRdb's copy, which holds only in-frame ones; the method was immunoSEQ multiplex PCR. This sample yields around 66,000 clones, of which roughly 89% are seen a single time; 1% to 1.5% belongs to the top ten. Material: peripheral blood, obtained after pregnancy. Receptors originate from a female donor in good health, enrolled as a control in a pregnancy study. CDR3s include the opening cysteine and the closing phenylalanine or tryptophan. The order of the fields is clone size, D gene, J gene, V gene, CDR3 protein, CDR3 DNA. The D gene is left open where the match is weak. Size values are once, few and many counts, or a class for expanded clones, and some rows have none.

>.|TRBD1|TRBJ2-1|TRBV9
CASSRRGDRGLNEQFF
TGTGCCAGCAGCCGAAGAGGGGACAGGGGGCTGAATGAGCAGTTCTTC
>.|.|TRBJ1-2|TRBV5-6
CASSPPGVNYGYTF
TGTGCCAGCAGCCCGCCGGGGGTAAACTATGGCTACACCTTC
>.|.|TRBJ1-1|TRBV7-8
CASSLVGSSVNTEAFF
TGTGCCAGCAGCTTAGTAGGTAGCTCCGTGAACACTGAAGCTTTCTTT
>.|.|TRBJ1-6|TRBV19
CASNLQGRDSPLHF
TGTGCCAGTAACCTACAGGGTAGGGATTCACCCCTCCACTTT
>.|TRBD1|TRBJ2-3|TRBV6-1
CASSQGDGARDTQYF
TGTGCCAGCAGTCAGGGGGACGGGGCTCGGGATACGCAGTATTTT
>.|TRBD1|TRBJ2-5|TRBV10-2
CASSRQGEATQYF
TGCGCCAGCAGCAGACAGGGAGAGGCGACCCAGTACTTC
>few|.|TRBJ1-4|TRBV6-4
CASRRSRAGEKLFF
TGTGCCAGCAGAAGGTCCAGGGCTGGAGAAAAACTGTTTTTT
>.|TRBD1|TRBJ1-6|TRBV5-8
CASSGGQGRSPLHF
TGTGCCAGCAGCGGGGGACAGGGACGATCACCCCTCCACTTT
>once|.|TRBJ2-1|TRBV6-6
CASSYSISGLNEQFF
TGTGCCAGCAGTTACTCGATATCGGGTTTGAATGAGCAGTTCTTC
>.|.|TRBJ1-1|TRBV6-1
CASSGHLNTEAFF
TGTGCCAGCTCGGGACACTTGAACACTGAAGCTTTCTTT
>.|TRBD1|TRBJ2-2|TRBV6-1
CASSGTGVTGELFF
TGTGCCAGCAGTGGGACAGGGGTAACCGGGGAGCTGTTTTTT
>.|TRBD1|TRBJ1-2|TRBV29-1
CSVAGTGRGYTF
TGCAGCGTAGCAGGGACAGGACGCGGCTACACCTTC
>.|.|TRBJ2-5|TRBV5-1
CASSLTGETQYF
TGCGCCAGCAGCTTAACAGGGGAGACCCAGTACTTC
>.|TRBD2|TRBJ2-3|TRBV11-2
CASSLDFRQGLAGVTDTQYF
TGTGCCAGCAGCTTAGATTTTCGCCAAGGACTAGCGGGGGTGACAGATACGCAGTATTTT
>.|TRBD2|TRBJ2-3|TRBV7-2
CASSPEPRLAGSDTQYF
TGTGCCAGCAGCCCTGAGCCCCGACTAGCGGGGTCAGATACGCAGTATTTT
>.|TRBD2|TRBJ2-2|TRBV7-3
CASSSSGGADGELFF
TGTGCCAGCAGCTCGAGCGGGGGGGCAGACGGGGAGCTGTTTTTT
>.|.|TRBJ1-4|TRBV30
CAWSPNRVANEKLFF
TGTGCCTGGAGTCCCAACAGGGTGGCTAATGAAAAACTGTTTTTT
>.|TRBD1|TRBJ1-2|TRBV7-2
CASSFDRGNYGYTF
TGTGCCAGCAGCTTCGACAGGGGAAACTATGGCTACACCTTC
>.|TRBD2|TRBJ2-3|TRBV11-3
CASSSGLPSTDTQYF
TGTGCCAGCAGCTCGGGACTACCAAGCACAGATACGCAGTATTTT
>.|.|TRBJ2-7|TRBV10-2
CASRDHGAYEQYF
TGCGCCAGCAGAGACCATGGAGCCTACGAGCAGTACTTC
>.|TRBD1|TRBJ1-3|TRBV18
CASSGQGNTIYF
TGTGCCAGCTCGGGACAGGGAAACACCATATATTTT
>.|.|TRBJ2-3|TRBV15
CATSDQRNTRTQYF
TGTGCCACCTCCGACCAGAGGAATACGCGTACGCAGTATTTT
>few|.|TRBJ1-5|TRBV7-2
CASSPSPGWNQPQHF
TGTGCCAGCAGCCCTAGCCCGGGTTGGAATCAGCCCCAGCATTTT
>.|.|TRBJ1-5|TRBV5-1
CASSWTVGVQPQHF
TGCGCCAGCAGCTGGACGGTCGGGGTCCAGCCCCAGCATTTT
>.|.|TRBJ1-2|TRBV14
CASSQDLAYGYTF
TGTGCCAGCAGCCAAGATTTAGCATATGGCTACACCTTC
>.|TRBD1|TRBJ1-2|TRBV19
CASIQTGGGLTNYGYTF
TGTGCCAGTATTCAAACGGGAGGGGGCTTGACTAACTATGGCTACACCTTC
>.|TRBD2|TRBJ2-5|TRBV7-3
CASSFSGVRKETQYF
TGTGCCAGCAGCTTTAGCGGGGTCAGGAAAGAGACCCAGTACTTC